The 25 T cell receptor beta chains in this list originate from one sample, sequenced in a study of glioma-infiltrating T cells after dendritic cell vaccination. Profiled with immunoSEQ multiplex PCR; TCRdb holds only in-frame clones, not every one. The repertoire has about 50,000 clones, approximately 87% of them found once; the top ten carry around 8.5%. The sample's time point: after dendritic cell vaccination, including at tumor progression/relapse. The starting material was blood, obtained after dendritic cell vaccination. The origin of the receptors is a human donor with glioblastoma.

The chain combines TRBV14 with TRBJ1-1; the D is unclear. Germline values: CDR1 SGHDN, CDR2 FVKESK. This CDR3 has 13 amino acids. Trimming took off 0 bases at V and 5 bases at J, with 7 bases between the two ends. CDR3 sequence: CASSQERGTEAFF. In DNA form, the CDR3 reads TGTGCCAGCAGCCAAGAACGGGGAACTGAAGCTTTCTTT.

The chain recombines TRBV7-2 with TRBJ2-1; 10 nucleotides line up with TRBD2. Per the germline V gene, CDR1 is SGHTA and CDR2 is FQGNSA. The CDR3 length is 16 residues. Trimming removed 3 bases from V and 2 bases from J; junction bases left unmatched: 4. Here the CDR3 reads CASSLNSGGPYNEQFF. In DNA form, the CDR3 reads TGTGCCAGCAGCTTGAATAGCGGGGGGCCCTACAATGAGCAGTTCTTC.

This sequence joins TRBV19 and TRBJ2-4; the D gene is possibly TRBD1 (5 bases). Germline loops: CDR1 LNHDA, CDR2 SQIVND (reference sequence). This CDR3 has 12 amino acids. Trimming cost V 2 bases and J 7 bases, with 6 bases left between them. This chain's CDR3 is CASSIRQNIQYF. The CDR3 bases are TGTGCCAGTAGTATAAGACAGAACATTCAGTACTTC.

The chain is built from TRBV2 and TRBJ1-4, with D maybe TRBD1 (5 bases). Germline CDR1 is SNHLY and CDR2 is FYNNEI. The V end lost 3 bases, the J end lost 7 bases, and 15 bases lay between the germline ends. This CDR3 is built from 15 residues. The chain's CDR3 is CASSEFRVLSEKLFF. CDR3 bases: TGTGCCAGCAGTGAGTTCAGGGTATTGAGTGAAAAACTGTTTTTT.

The chain joins TRBV6-1 to TRBJ1-6; the D gene is possibly TRBD1 (5 bases). Looked up from germline, CDR1 is MNHNS and CDR2 is SASEGT. CDR3 length: 12 residues. V lost 7 bases, J lost 5 bases, and 6 bases lay in between. CDR3 coding DNA: TGTGCCAGCATGACAGATAATTCACCCCTCCACTTT. Its translation is CASMTDNSPLHF.

V gene TRBV21-1 combines with J gene TRBJ1-6; TRBD1 was called by the table and not checked on the DNA. TRBV21-1 is annotated as a pseudogene. The CDR3 extends over 21 amino acids. The CDR3 protein is CASSLKQPGQGESQRSSPLHF. Here the CDR3 DNA reads TGTGCCAGCAGCTTGAAGCAACCGGGACAGGGGGAAAGCCAGCGTAGTTCACCCCTCCACTTT.

The chain uses TRBV18 and TRBJ2-7; unclear D gene. This CDR3 has 12 amino acids. Germline CDR1 is KGHSH and CDR2 is LQKENI. V shed 1 base and J shed 5 bases, with 6 bases lying between them. The CDR3 nucleotides read TGTGCCAGCTCACCACGGCCAGACGAGCAGTACTTC. Amino acid sequence: CASSPRPDEQYF. Together with reference TRBV18 and TRBJ2-7, the CDR3 gives the full variable domain: NAGVMQNPRHLVRRRGQEARLRCSPMKGHSHVYWYRQLPEEGLKFMVYLQKENIIDESGMPKERFSAEFPKEGPSILRIQQVVRGDSAAYFCASSPRPDEQYFGPGTRLTVT.

The V and J genes are TRBV9 and TRBJ1-2, with TRBD1 matching over 7 bases. CDR3 length: 16 residues. The V segment lost 3 bases and the J segment 3 bases; nucleotides outside the gene matches: 11. In germline, CDR1 is SGDLS, CDR2 YYNGEE. The CDR3 loop is CASSALIPTGYYGYTF. CDR3 nucleotides: TGTGCCAGCAGCGCCCTAATCCCGACAGGGTACTATGGCTACACCTTC. The full variable domain, its missing parts supplied by reference TRBV9 and TRBJ1-2, is DSGVTQTPKHLITATGQRVTLRCSPRSGDLSVYWYQQSLDQGLQFLIQYYNGEERAKGNILERFSAQQFPDLHSELNLSSLELGDSALYFCASSALIPTGYYGYTFGSGTRLTVV.

The chain joins TRBV19 to TRBJ1-1; D might be TRBD1 (6 bases). V lost 8 bases and J 3 bases, leaving 13 bases between the germline ends. Per the germline V gene, CDR1 is LNHDA and CDR2 is SQIVND (reference sequence). The CDR3 has 13 amino acids. The CDR3 coding sequence is TGTGCCAGTTCCACAGGGCGGTACACTGAAGCTTTCTTT. This translates into CASSTGRYTEAFF. Using reference TRBV19 and TRBJ1-1 for the parts outside the CDR3, the full variable domain is DGGITQSPKYLFRKEGQNVTLSCEQNLNHDAMYWYRQDPGQGLRLIYYSQIVNDFQKGDIAEGYSVSREKKESFPLTVTSAQKNPTAFYLCASSTGRYTEAFFGQGTRLTVV.

This clone was counted a single time. This chain links TRBV5-6 with TRBJ2-2; weak D call: TRBD1 (6 bases). The CDR3 extends over 16 amino acids. Trimming took 0 bases from V and 3 from J, leaving 12 bases between them. Germline V lookup: CDR1 SGHDT, CDR2 YYEEEE. CDR3 coding DNA: TGTGCCAGCAGCTTGGGGTTGGGGGCCGACACCGGGGAGCTGTTTTTT. As protein: CASSLGLGADTGELFF.

The CDR3 region is CASSPGGGNSPLHF. The DNA for the CDR3 is TGTGCCAGCAGCCCAGGGGGCGGTAATTCACCCCTCCACTTT. V and J are TRBV7-2 and TRBJ1-6; 8 nucleotides line up with TRBD1. J gave up 6 bases and V 5 bases, and 3 bases lay outside the gene matches. The germline V gene encodes CDR1 SGHTA and CDR2 FQGNSA. The CDR3 runs to 14 residues.

This rearrangement joins TRBV4-1 to TRBJ2-7; TRBD2 is a possible D gene (6 bases). The CDR3 consists of 17 residues. Germline V gene sequence: CDR1 MGHRA, CDR2 YSYEKL. V lost 0 bases and J 2 bases, leaving 17 bases between the germline ends. CDR3 sequence reads: CASSQDHYDGGTYEQYF. CDR3 sequence (DNA): TGCGCCAGCAGCCAAGACCATTATGACGGGGGAACCTACGAGCAGTACTTC.

V usage is TRBV7-9 and J usage is TRBJ2-7; 9 positions agree with TRBD1. Germline loops: CDR1 SEHNR, CDR2 FQNEAQ (reference sequence). V dropped 6 bases and J dropped 2; count of bases not matched to a gene: 17. The CDR3 has 18 residues. The CDR3 sequence is CASSHPWPGQGTTYEQYF. DNA of the CDR3: TGTGCCAGCAGTCACCCCTGGCCCGGACAGGGGACAACCTACGAGCAGTACTTC.

The chain is built from TRBV18 and TRBJ1-2, with D possibly matching TRBD1 (6 bases). The germline V and J ends were trimmed by 1 base and 6 bases, with 15 bases remaining between them. The CDR3 spans 15 residues. The germline V gene has CDR1 KGHSH and CDR2 LQKENI. DNA for the CDR3: TGTGCCAGCTCACCACGGGACAACTACGTAGATGGCTACACCTTC. Translation gives CASSPRDNYVDGYTF.

This clone appeared a single time. The chain links TRBV9 to TRBJ2-2; D might be TRBD2 (5 bases). This CDR3 has 16 amino acids. Germline V CDR1 and CDR2: SGDLS, YYNGEE. V lost 0 bases and J 6 bases, leaving 15 bases between the germline ends. In DNA form, the CDR3 reads TGTGCCAGCAGCGTAGGATCCGGGAAACGGGCCGGGGAGCTGTTTTTT. Its protein product is CASSVGSGKRAGELFF.

The chain is built from TRBV7-8 and TRBJ2-2; a weak D match, TRBD1 (5 bases). Per the germline V gene, CDR1 is SGHVS and CDR2 is FQNEAQ. CDR3 length: 14 residues. V was cut by 0 bases and J by 4 bases, with 6 bases left in between. The chain's CDR3 is CASSLAGATGELFF. CDR3 nucleotides: TGTGCCAGCAGCTTAGCTGGGGCCACCGGGGAGCTGTTTTTT.

The rearrangement links TRBV7-2 to TRBJ2-1, with D possibly matching TRBD2 (5 bases). V lost 4 bases, J lost 5 bases, and 15 bases lay in between. The CDR3 runs 15 residues. Germline V CDR1 and CDR2: SGHTA, FQGNSA. The CDR3 DNA sequence: TGTGCCAGCAGCTCCCCCCGCAGCGGCAACAATGAGCAGTTCTTC. It specifies CASSSPRSGNNEQFF.

The chain couples TRBV5-6 to TRBJ2-6; no clear D gene. Between the trimmed V and J ends, which lost 4 bases and 0 bases, there was a span of 11 bases. Germline-derived CDR1 and CDR2 are SGHDT and YYEEEE. The CDR3 loop spans 16 amino acids. CDR3 in amino acids: CASSPSFTSGANVLTF. DNA of the CDR3: TGTGCCAGCAGCCCGAGTTTCACCTCTGGGGCCAACGTCCTGACTTTC.

CDR3 sequence: CASSLAGGPYNEQFF. The CDR3 DNA reads TGTGCCAGCAGCTTAGCGGGGGGCCCCTACAATGAGCAGTTCTTC. The J gene is TRBJ2-1, the V gene TRBV11-3; TRBD2 might be the D (7 bases). The CDR3 sequence is 15 residues long. The V gene lost 1 base and the J gene lost 2 bases, with 9 bases spanning the gap. Germline lookup yields CDR1 SGHNT and CDR2 YENEEA.

This sequence joins TRBV7-8 and TRBJ2-5, with a tentative D call TRBD1 (6 bases). The V and J ends lost 1 base and 2 bases respectively, with 8 bases between them. The length of the CDR3 is 14 residues. CDR1 SGHVS and CDR2 FQNEAQ come from the germline V gene. DNA for the CDR3: TGTGCCAGCAGCTTAGAAGGGGGACAAGAGACCCAGTACTTC. Translated: CASSLEGGQETQYF.

This chain uses TRBV30 with TRBJ1-5, with TRBD1 matching 8 bases. The V gene end was trimmed by 3 bases and the J gene end by 1 base; junction bases not matched to a gene: 8. The length of the CDR3 is 16 residues. The V gene's germline CDR1 is GTSNPN and CDR2 SVGIG (reference sequence). For the CDR3, the DNA is TGTGCCTGGAGCGCAGGGGGCGCGGGGAGCAATCAGCCCCAGCATTTT. The encoded protein is CAWSAGGAGSNQPQHF.

J is TRBJ1-5 and V is TRBV2; D might be TRBD1 (6 bases). The CDR3 extends over 13 amino acids. Per germline, CDR1 SNHLY and CDR2 FYNNEI. Trimming cost V 8 bases and J 7 bases, with 15 bases left between them. For the CDR3, the DNA is TGTGCCAGCGTGAGGGGGATGGGGCAGCCCCAGCATTTT. Translating gives CASVRGMGQPQHF.

The chain has TRBV2 and TRBJ2-1; the D gene is possibly TRBD1 (5 bases). Per the germline V gene, CDR1 is SNHLY and CDR2 is FYNNEI. Trimming left V 8 bases short and J 5 bases short, with 16 bases between. The CDR3 contains 14 residues. Here the CDR3 DNA reads TGTGCCAGCGCCTATGTCCCCAGGGACAATGAGCAGTTCTTC. Protein product: CASAYVPRDNEQFF.

The CDR3 DNA reads as TGTGCCAGCAGTGAACCCTCGGGACAGATCATCACCGGGGAGCTGTTTTTT. Translated, it gives CASSEPSGQIITGELFF. The chain carries TRBV25-1 and TRBJ2-2, with 7 bases identical to TRBD1. The V segment lost 2 bases and the J segment 4 bases; nucleotides outside the gene matches: 10. The CDR3 totals 17 residues. Germline loops: CDR1 MGHDK, CDR2 SYGVNS. Variable domain in full (rest from reference TRBV25-1 and TRBJ2-2): EADIYQTPRYLVIGTGKKITLECSQTMGHDKMYWYQQDPGMELHLIHYSYGVNSTEKGDLSSESTVSRIRTEHFPLTLESARPSHTSQYLCASSEPSGQIITGELFFGEGSRLTVL.

The V gene is TRBV15, the J gene TRBJ2-7; D is perhaps TRBD2 (6 bases). This CDR3 has 18 amino acids. CDR1 is LNHNV, CDR2 YYDKDF, per germline (reference sequence). Trimming took off 1 base at V and 3 bases at J, with 22 bases between the two ends. The CDR3, as DNA: TGTGCCACCAGCAGAGCTCCGAAGTTAAGGGACTTTGACTACGAGCAGTACTTC. Residues: CATSRAPKLRDFDYEQYF. Full variable domain (remainder filled in from reference TRBV15 and TRBJ2-7): DAMVIQNPRYQVTQFGKPVTLSCSQTLNHNVMYWYQQKSSQAPKLLFHYYDKDFNNEADTPDNFQSRRPNTSFCFLDIRSPGLGDTAMYLCATSRAPKLRDFDYEQYFGPGTRLTVT.